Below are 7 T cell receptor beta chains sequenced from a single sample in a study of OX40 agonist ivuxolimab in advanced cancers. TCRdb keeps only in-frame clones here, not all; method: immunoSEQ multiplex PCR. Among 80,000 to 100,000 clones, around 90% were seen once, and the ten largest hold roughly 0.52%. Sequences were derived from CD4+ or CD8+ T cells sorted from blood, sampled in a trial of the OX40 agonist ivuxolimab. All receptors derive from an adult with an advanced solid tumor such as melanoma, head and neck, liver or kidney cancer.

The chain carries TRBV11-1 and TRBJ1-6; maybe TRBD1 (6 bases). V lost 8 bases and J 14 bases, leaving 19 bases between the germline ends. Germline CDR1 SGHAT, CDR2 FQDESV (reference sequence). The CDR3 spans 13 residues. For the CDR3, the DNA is TGTGCCAGCGGCCGTCGGGGACAACTGGCCCTCCACTTT. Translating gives CASGRRGQLALHF.

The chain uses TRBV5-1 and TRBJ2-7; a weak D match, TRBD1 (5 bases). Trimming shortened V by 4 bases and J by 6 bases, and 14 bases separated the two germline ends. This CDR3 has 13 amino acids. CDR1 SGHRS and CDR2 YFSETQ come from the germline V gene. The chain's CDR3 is CASSRTHLVEQYF. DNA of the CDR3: TGCGCCAGCAGCCGGACACACCTCGTCGAGCAGTACTTC.

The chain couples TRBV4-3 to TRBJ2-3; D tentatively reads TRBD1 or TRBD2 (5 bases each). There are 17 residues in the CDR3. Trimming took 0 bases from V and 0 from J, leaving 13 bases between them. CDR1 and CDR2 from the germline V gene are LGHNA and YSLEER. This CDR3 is CASSQDLGDASTDTQYF. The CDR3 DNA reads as TGCGCCAGCAGCCAAGATCTCGGGGACGCAAGCACAGATACGCAGTATTTT.

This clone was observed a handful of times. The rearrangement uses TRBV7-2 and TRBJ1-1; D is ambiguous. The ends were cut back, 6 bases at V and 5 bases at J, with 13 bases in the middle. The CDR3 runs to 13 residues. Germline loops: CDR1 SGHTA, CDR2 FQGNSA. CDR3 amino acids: CASRLTGATEAFF. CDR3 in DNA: TGTGCCAGCAGGCTTACGGGCGCGACTGAAGCTTTCTTT.

The CDR3 region has the DNA TGTGCCAGCAGCCAAGCATTGGTGGGGGACTCCTACGAGCAGTACTTC. Translating it yields CASSQALVGDSYEQYF. The chain couples TRBV4-2 to TRBJ2-7; the D call may be TRBD1 or TRBD2 (5 bases each). CDR1 and CDR2 (germline): LGHNA, YNFKEQ. The CDR3 is 16 amino acids. V gave up 1 base and J gave up 0 bases, with 13 bases separating them.

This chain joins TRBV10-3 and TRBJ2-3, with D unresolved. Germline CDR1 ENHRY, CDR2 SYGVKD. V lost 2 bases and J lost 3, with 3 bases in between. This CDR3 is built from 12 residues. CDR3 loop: CAISEQTDTQYF. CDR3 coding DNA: TGTGCCATCAGTGAGCAGACAGATACGCAGTATTTT.

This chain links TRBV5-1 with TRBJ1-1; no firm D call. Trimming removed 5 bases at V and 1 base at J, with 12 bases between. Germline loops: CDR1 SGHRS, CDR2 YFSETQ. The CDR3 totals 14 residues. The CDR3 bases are TGCGCCAGCAGAGCAACCAACAGGAACACTGAAGCTTTCTTT. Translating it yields CASRATNRNTEAFF.